This TCR beta chain emerged from a study of blood T cell repertoires in COVID-19. Study-level background: COVID-19 samples from acute and convalescent phases originated in the United States, Italy and Spain.

The CDR3 is made up of 15 amino acids. Germline V gene lookup returns CDR1 SGDLS and CDR2 YYNGEE. Trimming cost V 3 bases and J 4 bases, with 16 bases left between them. In the original analysis: Quantification of nucleated cells was approximated via reference gene primer amplification. Sequencing was performed with immunoSEQ multiplex PCR; in TCRdb, only in-frame clones are kept and a portion is missing. V and J calls and clone size are those listed in that table; D and trimming were worked out from the DNA. The sample holds roughly 150,000 clones; roughly 84% are singletons and the top ten take approximately 5.1%. Categorization into cohorts depended on clinical history that participants reported. Before they entered the study, exposed participants had met a COVID-19 case within 2 weeks.

Sequencing was carried out using PBMCs or T cells enriched from blood (not recorded which). The genes are TRBV9 and TRBJ2-5; no clear D. This TCR was recovered from a man aged 70 or older who had been exposed to COVID-19. CDR3 residues: CASSAFNTITETQYF. The CDR3 DNA follows: TGTGCCAGCAGCGCCTTCAACACCATTACAGAGACCCAGTACTTC.